These 10 T cell receptor beta chains were all obtained from the same sample, sequenced in a study of T-cell reconstitution after alpha-beta-depleted transplantation in children. Unique molecular identifiers were incorporated when the TCRbeta library was constructed. TCRdb analysed the PCR reads with MiXCR anew, one entry per CDR3 protein. In the table there are about 690,000 distinct CDR3 sequences, around 17% of which are singletons. The source was PBMCs from the stem cell graft donor, collected from the stem cell graft. The receptors derive from a human donor who donated a stem cell graft to a child with acute myeloid leukemia.

The chain employs TRBV5-4 and TRBJ2-5; D gene unclear. The CDR3 covers 16 residues. V lost 0 bases and J lost 3, with 15 bases in between. The germline gives CDR1 SGHNT, CDR2 YYREEE (reference sequence). CDR3 protein: CASSLGGWRREETQYF. The CDR3 nucleotides read TGTGCCAGCAGCTTGGGGGGTTGGCGTAGGGAAGAGACCCAGTACTTC.

This clonotype was picked up a small number of times. The genes are TRBV27 and TRBJ1-5, with D perhaps matching TRBD1 (5 bases). This CDR3 has 15 amino acids. V was shortened by 6 bases and J by 7 bases, with 19 bases between the two germline ends. Germline V gene sequence: CDR1 MNHEY, CDR2 SMNVEV (reference sequence). CDR3 bases: TGTGCCAGCAGCCTCGGGGCGGGCCCTATGCAGCCCCAGCATTTT. The encoded protein is CASSLGAGPMQPQHF.

To note about this clonotype: A much more abundant neighbour one base away suggests this may be a read error. The chain has TRBV6-1 and TRBJ2-7, with a weak D call TRBD2 (6 bases). Germline CDR1 is MNHNS and CDR2 is SASEGT. This CDR3 has 12 amino acids. The CDR3 here is CASSAEGSEQNV. CDR3 coding DNA: TGTGCCAGCAGTGCGGAGGGGTCCGAGCAAAACGTC.

The chain carries TRBV3-1 and TRBJ2-2, with 9 bases aligning to TRBD2. The CDR3 totals 17 residues. Germline V gene lookup returns CDR1 LGHDT and CDR2 YNNKEL (reference sequence). V lost 0 bases to trimming and J lost 5 bases; unmatched junction nucleotides: 7. CDR3 in DNA: TGTGCCAGCAGCCAAGAAGGCGGGGGGGCGTGGACCGGGGAGCTGTTTTTT. Its translation: CASSQEGGGAWTGELFF.

The chain links TRBV12-3 or TRBV12-4 to TRBJ2-5, with D perhaps assigned TRBD1 or TRBD2 (5 bases each). The CDR3 consists of 14 residues. V dropped 7 bases and J dropped 3 bases, with 15 bases sitting between them. The chain's CDR3 is CASTTGTNEETQYF. DNA of the CDR3: TGTGCCAGCACCACCGGGACGAACGAAGAGACCCAGTACTTC.

V and J are TRBV5-1 and TRBJ1-4, with D possibly TRBD1 on 5 matching bases. The CDR3 loop spans 16 amino acids. CDR1 and CDR2 from the germline V gene are SGHRS and YFSETQ. V was cut by 2 bases and J by 5 bases, with 16 bases left in between. The CDR3 nucleotides are TGCGCCAGCAGCTTACATCGGGGCAGTGAGAATGAAAAACTGTTTTTT. It codes for CASSLHRGSENEKLFF.

This clonotype was detected once. This chain links TRBV7-8 with TRBJ2-5, with D perhaps being TRBD1 or TRBD2 (5 bases each). The V end lost 5 bases, the J end lost 4 bases, and 17 bases lay between the germline ends. This CDR3 is 15 amino acids long. Per the germline V gene, CDR1 is SGHVS and CDR2 is FQNEAQ. The CDR3 DNA is TGTGCCAGCAGCCCGGGGCGGACTTGGGGAGAGACCCAGTACTTC. Translated, it gives CASSPGRTWGETQYF.

CDR3 nucleotides: TGTGCCAGCAGCTTTTCCGGGGGCAGTTGGCCCAATCAGCCCCAGCATTTT. Translated, it gives CASSFSGGSWPNQPQHF. The gene calls are TRBV7-2 and TRBJ1-5; a possible D gene is TRBD1 (6 bases). The CDR3 spans 17 residues. The germline V gene encodes CDR1 SGHTA and CDR2 FQGNSA. V dropped 3 bases and J dropped 3 bases, with 18 bases sitting between them.

V gene TRBV13 combines with J gene TRBJ2-3; D tentatively reads TRBD1 or TRBD2 (5 bases each). CDR1 and CDR2 (germline): PRHDT, FYEKMQ (reference sequence). V was clipped by 2 bases and J by 2 bases, with 17 bases between them. This CDR3 has 17 amino acids. CDR3 sequence reads: CASSLKRQGAFTDTQYF. The CDR3 DNA reads TGTGCCAGCAGCTTAAAGCGGCAGGGAGCTTTCACAGATACGCAGTATTTT.

Many counts were recorded for this clonotype. The CDR3 is CSVAPGLPYNEQFF. For the CDR3, the DNA is TGCAGCGTTGCCCCGGGACTACCTTACAATGAGCAGTTCTTC. This sequence joins TRBV29-1 and TRBJ2-1, with 7 bases identical to TRBD2. The CDR3 runs 14 residues. The germline V gene encodes CDR1 SQVTM and CDR2 ANQGSEA. Unmatched junction bases numbered 7, after V lost 4 bases and J lost 4 bases.